This TCR beta chain was found in a study of a mutant IDH1 vaccine in newly diagnosed glioma. Study-wide context: Vaccinations, eight in total, occurred in weeks 1, 3, 5, 7, 11, 15, 19, 23. The therapy given earlier, which was standard therapy, consisted of radiotherapy, temozolomide, or both, and most of the patients received both.

This table comes from immunoSEQ multiplex PCR, and its TCRdb copy is limited to in-frame clones, with some not included. The sample includes about 60,000 clones, more than 80% of them seen just once. Germline V gene sequence: CDR1 LNHDA, CDR2 SQIVND (reference sequence). The CDR3 runs 11 residues. Trimming shortened V by 1 base and J by 5 bases, and 1 base separated the two germline ends. About this clone itself: The antigen is unknown.

Time point denoted: week 11, during vaccination. Topical imiquimod accompanied each vaccine dose, which consisted of 300 ug of mutant IDH1 20-mer peptide. The TCR sequence derives from a man younger than 40 with glioma. The chain carries TRBV19 and TRBJ2-3; no clear D. The material was PBMCs, obtained from a glioma patient whose treatment included an IDH1 peptide vaccine. This chain's CDR3 is CASSIGDTQYF. The CDR3 DNA follows: TGTGCCAGTAGTATAGGAGATACGCAGTATTTT.